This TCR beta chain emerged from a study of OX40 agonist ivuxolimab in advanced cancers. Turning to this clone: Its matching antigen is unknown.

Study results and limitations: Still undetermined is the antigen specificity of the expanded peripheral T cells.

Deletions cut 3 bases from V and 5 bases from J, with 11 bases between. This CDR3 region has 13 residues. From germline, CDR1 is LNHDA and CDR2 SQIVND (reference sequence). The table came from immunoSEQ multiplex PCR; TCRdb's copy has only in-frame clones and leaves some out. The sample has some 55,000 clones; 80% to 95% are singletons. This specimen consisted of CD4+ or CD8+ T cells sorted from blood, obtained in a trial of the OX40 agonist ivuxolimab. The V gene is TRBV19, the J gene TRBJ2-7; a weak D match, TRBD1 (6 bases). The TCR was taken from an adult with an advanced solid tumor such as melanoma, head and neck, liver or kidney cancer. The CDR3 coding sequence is TGTGCCAGTAGTATCGCCAGGGGTGACGAGCAGTACTTC. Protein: CASSIARGDEQYF.